The 25 T cell receptor beta chains in this list originate from one sample, sequenced in a study of T cell repertoires in cytomegalovirus infection. TCRdb reprocessed the reads via MiXCR and lists one record per CDR3 protein. Of some 700,000 distinct CDR3 sequences listed, 30% to 35% are singletons. Their antigens remain unidentified. The material was cultured PBMCs, obtained from culture after CMV antigen stimulation. These receptors were taken from a human donor in good health (CMV status not recorded). Some clones in this sample may be carry-over from other donors' samples.

Of note for this clonotype: A much larger clone sits a single nucleotide away, making a read error possible. Since no conserved phenylalanine or tryptophan closes the CDR3, a read error is the likely cause. The chain combines TRBV7-6 with TRBJ1-1, with D tentatively TRBD1 (5 bases). Trimming removed 5 bases at V and 5 bases at J, with 18 bases between. The CDR3 spans 15 residues. Germline values: CDR1 SGHVS, CDR2 FNYEAQ. This CDR3 reads CASSPGTAGRTEAFS. The CDR3 DNA sequence: TGTGCCAGCAGCCCCGGGACCGCTGGCAGGACTGAAGCTTTCTCT.

J is TRBJ2-7 and V is TRBV6-2 or TRBV6-3, with D hard to call. Germline lookup yields CDR1 MNHEY and CDR2 SVGEGT. CDR3 size: 12 residues. V was cut by 2 bases and J by 3 bases, with 5 bases left in between. CDR3 protein: CASSYKGYEQYF. The CDR3 nucleotides read TGTGCCAGCAGTTACAAGGGCTACGAGCAGTACTTC.

This clonotype was detected a few times. This sequence joins TRBV7-2 and TRBJ1-4; D possibly corresponds to TRBD1 (6 bases). This CDR3 spans 15 amino acids. V lost 2 bases to trimming and J lost 3 bases, with 10 bases between them. Germline CDR1 is SGHTA and CDR2 is FQGNSA. In DNA form, the CDR3 reads TGTGCCAGCAGCTTATCTGGGGGCCCTAATGAAAAACTGTTTTTT. It translates to CASSLSGGPNEKLFF. The whole variable domain, filled in from reference TRBV7-2 and TRBJ1-4, reads GAGVSQSPSNKVTEKGKDVELRCDPISGHTALYWYRQSLGQGLEFLIYFQGNSAPDKSGLPSDRFSAERTGGSVSTLTIQRTQQEDSAVYLCASSLSGGPNEKLFFGSGTQLSVL.

The CDR3 coding sequence is TGTGCCAGCAGCTTGAGAGCTGGGTTGGGGTCCCTCCACTTT. Translating it yields CASSLRAGLGSLHF. The chain recombines TRBV5-6 with TRBJ1-6; no clear D. CDR3 size: 14 residues. Trimming left V 1 base short and J 14 bases short, with 16 bases between. Looked up from germline, CDR1 is SGHDT and CDR2 is YYEEEE.

The chain links TRBV7-2 to TRBJ2-3; TRBD2 matches at 7 bases. The CDR3 spans 17 residues. The trim removed 1 base at V and 1 base at J, leaving 8 bases unmatched. Germline CDR1 SGHTA, CDR2 FQGNSA. CDR3 sequence: CASSLGWGGGGTDTQYF. CDR3 coding DNA: TGTGCCAGCAGCTTAGGTTGGGGGGGGGGAGGCACAGATACGCAGTATTTT.

The gene calls are TRBV6-5 and TRBJ2-2; D unresolved. The germline gives CDR1 MNHEY, CDR2 SVGAGI. Trimming removed 5 bases at V and 6 bases at J, with 4 bases between. This CDR3 region has 11 residues. This CDR3 reads CASSQSGELFF. The CDR3, as DNA: TGTGCCAGCAGTCAGTCCGGGGAGCTGTTTTTT.

This clonotype was seen ten or more times. The CDR3 loop is CASSLRSGSRETQYF. In DNA form, the CDR3 reads TGTGCCAGCAGCTTACGGAGCGGGAGTAGGGAGACCCAGTACTTC. J is TRBJ2-5 and V is TRBV7-8, with 8 nucleotides matching TRBD2. The CDR3 consists of 15 residues. Unmatched junction bases numbered 7, after V lost 2 bases and J lost 5 bases. CDR1 and CDR2 (germline): SGHVS, FQNEAQ.

J is TRBJ1-4 and V is TRBV11-2, with TRBD1 matching over 9 bases. Germline values: CDR1 SGHAT, CDR2 FQNNGV. This CDR3 spans 14 amino acids. J was trimmed by 6 bases and V by 5 bases; bases with no gene match: 4. As DNA, the CDR3 is TGTGCCAGCAGCGCCGGGACAGGGTATGAAAAACTGTTTTTT. Encoded protein: CASSAGTGYEKLFF.

The chain carries TRBV6-1 and TRBJ2-3, with 15 bases identical to TRBD2. Germline V gene lookup returns CDR1 MNHNS and CDR2 SASEGT. Trimming at V came to 5 bases and at J to 4 bases, leaving 13 bases not matched to a gene. This CDR3 spans 19 amino acids. This CDR3 reads CASSSPGTSGGTRPDTQYF. The CDR3 DNA is TGTGCCAGCAGTTCCCCCGGGACTAGCGGGGGGACCAGACCAGATACGCAGTATTTT.

The chain uses TRBV4-1 and TRBJ1-2, with 7 bases fitting TRBD1. The CDR3 consists of 15 residues. Germline V CDR1 and CDR2: MGHRA, YSYEKL. Germline trimming cut 4 bases from V and 8 bases from J; bases unmatched to any gene: 13. The CDR3: CASSRDRMTNWGYTF. The DNA for the CDR3 is TGCGCCAGCAGCCGGGACAGAATGACAAACTGGGGCTACACCTTC.

The chain is built from TRBV7-6 and TRBJ1-2; D perhaps matches TRBD1 (6 bases). V was pared by 0 bases and J by 6 bases, with 14 bases between. Germline CDR1 SGHVS, CDR2 FNYEAQ. This CDR3 is built from 15 residues. CDR3 region: CASSLANRDSNGYTF. DNA for the CDR3: TGTGCCAGCAGCTTAGCGAACAGGGATTCGAATGGCTACACCTTC.

The V gene is TRBV5-1, the J gene TRBJ1-1; weak D call: TRBD1 (5 bases). This CDR3 spans 13 amino acids. The ends were cut back, 2 bases at V and 6 bases at J, with 11 bases in the middle. The V gene's germline CDR1 is SGHRS and CDR2 YFSETQ. Written as DNA, the CDR3 is TGCGCCAGCAGCTTTTCAGGGACGCCTGAAGCTTTCTTT. Translating gives CASSFSGTPEAFF. The full variable domain, rest sourced from reference TRBV5-1 and TRBJ1-1, is KAGVTQTPRYLIKTRGQQVTLSCSPISGHRSVSWYQQTPGQGLQFLFEYFSETQRNKGNFPGRFSGRQFSNSRSEMNVSTLELGDSALYLCASSFSGTPEAFFGQGTRLTVV.

This clonotype was detected a few times. The CDR3 sequence is CATSIAGLYNEQFF. For the CDR3, the DNA is TGTGCCACCAGCATCGCGGGATTGTACAATGAGCAGTTCTTC. V usage is TRBV24-1 and J usage is TRBJ2-1, with D perhaps TRBD2 (6 bases). The V end was cut by 7 bases, the J end by 4 bases, with 13 bases between. Germline V gene lookup returns CDR1 KGHDR and CDR2 SFDVKD. The CDR3 contains 14 residues.

The V and J genes are TRBV10-3 and TRBJ1-1; weak D call: TRBD1 (5 bases). V was cut by 0 bases and J by 7 bases, with 12 bases left in between. Germline CDR1 reads ENHRY; CDR2 reads SYGVKD. This CDR3 comprises 14 residues. The CDR3 spells CAISESVAGLEAFF. The CDR3 DNA sequence: TGTGCCATCAGTGAGTCCGTGGCAGGGCTTGAAGCTTTCTTT.

The chain links TRBV5-6 to TRBJ1-1; TRBD1 matches at 7 bases. This CDR3 comprises 12 residues. Germline-derived CDR1 and CDR2 are SGHDT and YYEEEE. With V trimmed by 3 bases and J by 5 bases, 1 base remained unmatched. CDR3 bases: TGTGCCAGCAGCTGGGACAGAACTGAAGCTTTCTTT. Amino acids: CASSWDRTEAFF.

This clonotype came up a few times. The CDR3 DNA reads TGTGCCAGCAGCTTTCGTGGGACAGGGCCCTACGAGCAGTACTTC. Its protein product is CASSFRGTGPYEQYF. J is TRBJ2-7 and V is TRBV7-2; 9 positions agree with TRBD1. J was trimmed by 2 bases and V by 3 bases; bases with no gene match: 5. This CDR3 has 15 residues. CDR1 SGHTA and CDR2 FQGNSA come from the germline V gene.

V and J are TRBV7-9 and TRBJ1-1; TRBD1 matches at 7 bases. This CDR3 comprises 15 residues. The germline V gene has CDR1 SEHNR and CDR2 FQNEAQ (reference sequence). V shed 3 bases, J shed 1 base, and the junction held 5 bases outside the gene matches. In DNA form, the CDR3 reads TGTGCCAGCAGCTTTGCAGGGGGGAAGAACACTGAAGCTTTCTTT. This codes for CASSFAGGKNTEAFF. The variable domain in full, with the rest retrieved from reference TRBV7-9 and TRBJ1-1, is DTGVSQNPRHKITKRGQNVTFRCDPISEHNRLYWYRQTLGQGPEFLTYFQNEAQLEKSRLLSDRFSAERPKGSFSTLEIQRTEQGDSAMYLCASSFAGGKNTEAFFGQGTRLTVV.

There are a few counts of this clonotype. The J gene is TRBJ2-5, the V gene TRBV4-1; the D gene could be TRBD1 or TRBD2 (6 bases each). The CDR3 runs 16 residues. Germline assignment: CDR1 MGHRA and CDR2 YSYEKL. Trimming pared 1 base from V and 2 bases from J, leaving 14 bases between. CDR3 sequence: CASSQALQGGQETQYF. In DNA, the CDR3 is TGCGCCAGCAGCCAAGCCCTACAGGGAGGACAAGAGACCCAGTACTTC.

This rearrangement joins TRBV6-1 to TRBJ1-2; TRBD1 is a possible D gene (5 bases). The CDR3 sequence is 15 residues long. V gave up 5 bases and J gave up 8 bases, with 21 bases separating them. Germline assignment: CDR1 MNHNS and CDR2 SASEGT. The CDR3 here is CASSLRQTVQEGYTF. The DNA for the CDR3 is TGTGCCAGCAGTTTAAGACAGACGGTGCAGGAAGGCTACACCTTC.

This clonotype was observed a handful of times. The chain has TRBV19 and TRBJ1-2, with D uncertain. The CDR3 is 14 residues long. The V end lost 1 base, the J end lost 3 bases, and 9 bases lay between the germline ends. CDR1 is LNHDA, CDR2 SQIVND, per germline (reference sequence). The CDR3 DNA reads TGTGCCAGTAGTATAGGCCCCGGACACTATGGCTACACCTTC. It translates to CASSIGPGHYGYTF.

This clonotype was counted ten times or more. The CDR3: CASSLALAGSYEQYF. CDR3 nucleotide sequence: TGTGCCAGCAGCTTAGCGCTTGCGGGGAGCTACGAGCAGTACTTC. V and J are TRBV7-2 and TRBJ2-7, with D maybe TRBD2 (6 bases). Germline V gene data show CDR1 as SGHTA and CDR2 as FQGNSA. V was trimmed by 0 bases and J by 3 bases, leaving 12 bases between them. This CDR3 contains 15 residues.

This clonotype was seen more than once but under ten times. In DNA, the CDR3 is TGCGCCAGCAGCCACGCCGCCCTAAATGAAAAACTGTTTTTT. This sequence encodes CASSHAALNEKLFF. The chain couples TRBV4-1 to TRBJ1-4; unclear D gene. The germline V gene has CDR1 MGHRA and CDR2 YSYEKL. CDR3 length equals 14 residues. Trimming removed 3 bases from V and 5 bases from J, with 10 bases in between.

The chain is built from TRBV6-1 and TRBJ1-2; D remains unclear. The CDR3 loop spans 16 amino acids. Germline CDR1 and CDR2: MNHNS and SASEGT. Deletions cut 5 bases from V and 2 bases from J, with 18 bases between. The CDR3 DNA follows: TGTGCCAGCAGTAGACACCCTAGGACGGCGAACTATGGCTACACCTTC. Translation gives CASSRHPRTANYGYTF.

V is TRBV6-1 and J is TRBJ2-5; D is uncertain. The CDR3 contains 13 residues. Germline CDR1 MNHNS, CDR2 SASEGT. With 0 bases removed from V and 4 bases from J, the gap between germline ends came to 6 bases. The CDR3 DNA sequence: TGTGCCAGCAGTGAAGCTAGATTAGAGACCCAGTACTTC. This gives the protein CASSEARLETQYF.

The chain carries TRBV4-1 and TRBJ2-7; D unresolved. The CDR3 is 13 amino acids. With 0 bases removed from V and 4 bases from J, the gap between germline ends came to 7 bases. Germline V CDR1 and CDR2: MGHRA, YSYEKL. The CDR3 region has the DNA TGCGCCAGCAGCCAAGACAACTCTTACGAGCAGTACTTC. Its translation: CASSQDNSYEQYF.